The 5 T cell receptor beta chains listed next were all sequenced from one sample in a study of cytomegalovirus exposure and HLA in healthy donors. A multiplex PCR was run with 60 Vbeta primers and 13 Jbeta primers. Method: immunoSEQ multiplex PCR; TCRdb's copy keeps in-frame clones and lacks some. The profile covers 150,000 to 200,000 clones, with 71% appearing a single time and about 1.4% taken by the ten largest. Sequencing input: PBMCs. The receptors were sampled from a girl aged 10 to 17 in good health and CMV-seronegative.

CDR3 coding DNA: TGTGCCAGCGAGGGCGGGGGCTCCTACGAGCAGTACTTC. Amino acid sequence: CASEGGGSYEQYF. The rearrangement links TRBV28 to TRBJ2-7; TRBD2 aligns across 7 bases. The CDR3 runs to 13 residues. Germline lookup yields CDR1 MDHEN and CDR2 SYDVKM. V lost 8 bases and J lost 0; bases outside the gene matches: 4.

J is TRBJ2-2 and V is TRBV4-1; no clear D. CDR1 is MGHRA, CDR2 YSYEKL, per germline. The length of the CDR3 is 14 residues. Between the trimmed V and J ends, which lost 2 bases and 2 bases, there was a span of 6 bases. The CDR3 DNA is TGCGCCAGCAGCCAAAACTTAAACACCGGGGAGCTGTTTTTT. This codes for CASSQNLNTGELFF.

The V and J genes are TRBV11-1 and TRBJ2-2, with TRBD1 matching over 8 bases. Looked up from germline, CDR1 is SGHAT and CDR2 is FQDESV (reference sequence). V lost 6 bases to trimming and J lost 6 bases; unmatched junction nucleotides: 12. CDR3 length equals 16 residues. The CDR3 nucleotides are TGTGCCAGCAGGCGTACGGGACAGGTCCTTCCCGGGGAGCTGTTTTTT. It codes for CASRRTGQVLPGELFF.

The chain is built from TRBV19 and TRBJ2-5; TRBD1 matches at 8 bases. Germline CDR1 LNHDA, CDR2 SQIVND (reference sequence). V lost 7 bases and J lost 6; bases outside the gene matches: 13. This CDR3 spans 15 amino acids. The CDR3 is CASTSTGEARKTQYF. The CDR3 DNA sequence: TGTGCCAGTACCTCGACAGGGGAGGCAAGAAAGACCCAGTACTTC.

The chain joins TRBV13 to TRBJ1-1; possible D gene TRBD1, 6 bases. Germline V CDR1 and CDR2: PRHDT, FYEKMQ (reference sequence). Trimming cost V 6 bases and J 3 bases, with 14 bases left between them. The CDR3 length is 14 residues. The CDR3 is CASSRGGGYTEAFF. CDR3 nucleotide sequence: TGTGCCAGCAGTAGGGGGGGTGGTTACACTGAAGCTTTCTTT.